Shown below are 26 T cell receptor beta chains from a single sample sequenced in a study of blood T cell repertoires in COVID-19 (dated by TCRdb to the early 2020s). The library was prepared using the immunoSEQ multiplex PCR assay. TCRdb obtained this table from immuneACCESS and retained in-frame rearrangements with V and J assigned. These tables miss some clones; where compared with another copy, unresolved V genes account for less than half of the shortfall, and the remainder is unexplained. This sample comprises some 370,000 clones, about 90% of them detected only once. In total, the top ten clones hold 1% to 1.5% of the sample. Sequenced sample: peripheral blood. The source is a man aged 35-49 years with acute or convalescent COVID-19.

J is TRBJ1-6 and V is TRBV27; possible D gene TRBD1, 5 bases. The V end was cut by 4 bases, the J end by 10 bases, with 11 bases between. The CDR3 is made up of 13 amino acids. Germline V gives CDR1 MNHEY, CDR2 SMNVEV (reference sequence). The CDR3 nucleotides read TGTGCCAGCAGTTATACTGGGGCGTCACCCCTCCACTTT. It yields the protein CASSYTGASPLHF.

The chain uses TRBV29-1 and TRBJ2-7, with a possible D match to TRBD2 (6 bases). The CDR3 is 13 residues long. Trimming left V 4 bases short and J 0 bases short, with 10 bases between. Per germline, CDR1 SQVTM and CDR2 ANQGSEA. The CDR3 nucleotides read TGCAGCGTTGCCGGGGGACTCTCCTACGAGCAGTACTTC. Translating it yields CSVAGGLSYEQYF.

J is TRBJ2-7 and V is TRBV28; 8 positions agree with TRBD2. Germline assignment: CDR1 MDHEN and CDR2 SYDVKM. CDR3 length equals 21 residues. The J segment lost 4 bases and the V segment lost 4 bases, leaving 27 bases of the junction unmatched. This CDR3 is CASSSAPGGGYGGTKGYEQYF. CDR3 nucleotides: TGTGCCAGCAGTTCTGCCCCCGGCGGGGGGTACGGGGGGACCAAAGGATACGAGCAGTACTTC.

The gene calls are TRBV28 and TRBJ1-1; D ambiguous. CDR1 MDHEN and CDR2 SYDVKM come from the germline V gene. The CDR3 has 19 residues. Trimming shortened V by 3 bases and J by 6 bases, and 29 bases separated the two germline ends. The CDR3 nucleotides are TGTGCCAGCAGTTTTACCCCAGGTGGTATGCAGGCTGGTATCCCTGAAGCTTTCTTT. This translates into CASSFTPGGMQAGIPEAFF.

The gene calls are TRBV27 and TRBJ2-5, with 10 bases matching TRBD1. After removal of 4 bases from V and 10 bases from J, the junction contained 6 bases not matched to a gene. The V gene's germline CDR1 is MNHEY and CDR2 SMNVEV (reference sequence). This CDR3 has 13 residues. The CDR3 loop is CASSWDRGKLQYF. CDR3 DNA sequence: TGTGCCAGCAGTTGGGACAGGGGAAAACTCCAGTACTTC.

The V and J genes are TRBV19 and TRBJ2-3; tentative D call: TRBD2 (6 bases). The CDR3 has 17 residues. The V and J ends lost 4 bases and 3 bases respectively, with 20 bases between them. Germline CDR1 and CDR2: LNHDA and SQIVND (reference sequence). This chain's CDR3 is CASSTGVTGFFTDTQYF. CDR3 in DNA: TGTGCCAGTAGTACGGGGGTCACAGGTTTTTTTACAGATACGCAGTATTTT.

Points on this clone: Other nucleotide sequences from this sample produce the same CDR3. This sequence joins TRBV27 and TRBJ2-7; TRBD1 aligns across 11 bases. The CDR3 runs 16 residues. Germline assignment: CDR1 MNHEY and CDR2 SMNVEV (reference sequence). V was pared by 4 bases and J by 4 bases, with 9 bases of the junction left unmatched. In DNA, the CDR3 is TGTGCCAGCAGTTCTCCACGGACAGGGGGCTCTTACGAGCAGTACTTC. Its protein product is CASSSPRTGGSYEQYF.

V and J are TRBV9 and TRBJ2-1; 9 bases are shared with TRBD2. V gave up 6 bases and J gave up 5 bases; unmatched junction bases: 6. CDR1 is SGDLS and CDR2 is YYNGEE in the germline V gene. The CDR3 length is 14 residues. The CDR3 nucleotides read TGTGCCAGCACCTTGACTAGCGGCAACAATGAGCAGTTCTTC. The encoded protein is CASTLTSGNNEQFF.

The chain employs TRBV11-2 and TRBJ2-3; D uncertain. CDR1 and CDR2 from the germline V gene are SGHAT and FQNNGV. This CDR3 is built from 13 residues. The ends were cut back, 4 bases at V and 4 bases at J, with 9 bases in the middle. The CDR3 DNA reads as TGTGCCAGCAGCTCCTTTCCGTCAGATACGCAGTATTTT. This sequence encodes CASSSFPSDTQYF. The variable domain in full, completed from reference TRBV11-2 and TRBJ2-3, reads EAGVAQSPRYKIIEKRQSVAFWCNPISGHATLYWYQQILGQGPKLLIQFQNNGVVDDSQLPKDRFSAERLKGVDSTLKIQPAKLEDSAVYLCASSSFPSDTQYFGPGTRLTVL.

This clone appeared once. This chain links TRBV2 with TRBJ1-4, with D possibly TRBD1 on 5 matching bases. Trimming removed 4 bases at V and 4 bases at J, with 10 bases between. The V gene's germline CDR1 is SNHLY and CDR2 FYNNEI. The CDR3 is 14 amino acids. The CDR3 sequence: CASSVRQLNEKLFF. The CDR3 DNA reads TGTGCCAGCAGTGTAAGACAGCTTAATGAAAAACTGTTTTTT.

This clone was seen once. The V gene is TRBV4-2, the J gene TRBJ1-1, with TRBD1 matching 8 bases. The CDR3 contains 18 residues. Per germline, CDR1 LGHNA and CDR2 YNFKEQ. The J segment lost 5 bases and the V segment lost 1 base, leaving 15 bases of the junction unmatched. Written as DNA, the CDR3 is TGTGCCAGCAGCCAAGTATTCAGGACAGGGCCGCTGGGGACTGAAGCTTTCTTT. Protein: CASSQVFRTGPLGTEAFF.

CDR3 coding DNA: TGTGCCAGCAGCCAAGATACCGGGACACGTAACTATGGCTACACCTTC. It translates to CASSQDTGTRNYGYTF. The chain is built from TRBV3-1 (or the pseudogene TRBV3-2) and TRBJ1-2, with a possible D match to TRBD1 (6 bases). This CDR3 has 16 residues. CDR1 and CDR2 (germline): LGHDT, YNNKEL (reference sequence). Trimming cost V 0 bases and J 1 base, with 12 bases left between them.

The chain is built from TRBV4-2 and TRBJ1-2, with D uncertain. The germline V gene encodes CDR1 LGHNA and CDR2 YNFKEQ. The CDR3 has 15 residues. V was clipped by 0 bases and J by 6 bases, with 14 bases between them. The CDR3 DNA sequence: TGTGCCAGCAGCCAAGAAATCGGCCGAGAGGATGGCTACACCTTC. This translates into CASSQEIGREDGYTF.

V usage is TRBV27 and J usage is TRBJ1-1; 10 nucleotides match TRBD1. CDR1 is MNHEY, CDR2 SMNVEV, per germline (reference sequence). The CDR3 contains 14 residues. Losses at the gene ends were 4 bases for V and 5 bases for J; bases not matched to a gene: 4. CDR3 coding DNA: TGTGCCAGCAGTTGGGACAGGGGAAAGACTGAAGCTTTCTTT. Translating it yields CASSWDRGKTEAFF.

V is TRBV11-3 and J is TRBJ1-1; maybe TRBD1 (6 bases). In germline, CDR1 is SGHNT, CDR2 YENEEA. This CDR3 has 15 residues. Trimming cost V 5 bases and J 0 bases, with 13 bases left between them. CDR3 sequence: CASSPGGGMNTEAFF. The CDR3 DNA reads TGTGCCAGCAGCCCGGGAGGGGGGATGAACACTGAAGCTTTCTTT.

The CDR3 loop reads CASSLQPQGDSGTDTQYF. CDR3 in DNA: TGCGCCAGCAGCTTGCAACCCCAGGGGGATTCGGGCACAGATACGCAGTATTTT. The rearrangement uses TRBV5-1 and TRBJ2-3; 7 bases are a match to TRBD1. Germline values: CDR1 SGHRS, CDR2 YFSETQ. The CDR3 length is 18 residues. J gave up 1 base and V 1 base, and 12 bases lay outside the gene matches.

This chain uses TRBV20-1 with TRBJ1-6; 8 bases line up with TRBD1. The CDR3 sequence is 11 residues long. J was trimmed by 9 bases and V by 7 bases; bases with no gene match: 2. Germline V gives CDR1 DFQATT, CDR2 SNEGSKA (reference sequence). The CDR3 region is CSGGTGSPLHF. CDR3 bases: TGCAGTGGTGGGACAGGTTCACCCCTCCACTTT.

V and J are TRBV5-1 and TRBJ1-1, with a weak D call TRBD1 (6 bases). Germline CDR1 reads SGHRS; CDR2 reads YFSETQ. The germline V and J ends were trimmed by 2 bases and 6 bases, with 14 bases remaining between them. CDR3 length: 14 amino acids. The CDR3 loop reads CASSFRGAGAEAFF. The CDR3 region has the DNA TGCGCCAGCAGCTTTCGGGGGGCGGGCGCTGAAGCTTTCTTT.

This clone was observed a few times. CDR3 in DNA: TGTGCCAGCAGGGGGGACAGGGTGAGCGCTTTCTTT. Its protein is CASRGDRVSAFF. The V and J genes are TRBV12-3 or TRBV12-4 and TRBJ1-1; TRBD1 aligns across 9 bases. With V trimmed by 6 bases and J by 11 bases, 7 bases remained unmatched. The CDR3 spans 12 residues.

CDR3 sequence (DNA): TGCAGCGTCCGGGACACGAACACTGAAGCTTTCTTT. Amino acid sequence: CSVRDTNTEAFF. This chain joins TRBV29-1 and TRBJ1-1; D is possibly TRBD1 (6 bases). The length of the CDR3 is 12 residues. Germline V gene data show CDR1 as SQVTM and CDR2 as ANQGSEA. The ends were cut back, 6 bases at V and 1 base at J, with 9 bases in the middle.

The rearrangement uses TRBV19 and TRBJ1-1; 9 nucleotides line up with TRBD1. This CDR3 has 15 amino acids. Trimming cost V 5 bases and J 1 base; bases outside gene matches: 5. Germline V gives CDR1 LNHDA, CDR2 SQIVND (reference sequence). The CDR3 DNA is TGTGCCAGTAGTCCGGGACAGGGACGGAACACTGAAGCTTTCTTT. It encodes CASSPGQGRNTEAFF.

The CDR3 nucleotides are TGTGCCAGCAGTTATAATGGGGGGACGGCCTCCTACGAGCAGTACTTC. The encoded protein is CASSYNGGTASYEQYF. The gene calls are TRBV6-6 and TRBJ2-7, with D maybe TRBD2 (6 bases). The V gene's germline CDR1 is MNHNY and CDR2 SVGAGI (reference sequence). V was cut by 3 bases and J by 0 bases, with 15 bases left in between. This CDR3 comprises 16 residues.

The rearrangement uses TRBV11-1 and TRBJ2-1, with a weak D call TRBD2 (6 bases). In germline, CDR1 is SGHAT, CDR2 FQDESV (reference sequence). The CDR3 totals 14 residues. Trimming shortened V by 1 base and J by 9 bases, and 13 bases separated the two germline ends. The CDR3 bases are TGTGCCAGCAGCTTAGGTGGAGGGTCCCGTGAGCAGTTCTTC. It is translated as CASSLGGGSREQFF.

V gene TRBV28 combines with J gene TRBJ2-7, with D possibly TRBD1 on 7 matching bases. V lost 3 bases to trimming and J lost 2 bases, with 14 bases between them. Germline V gene lookup returns CDR1 MDHEN and CDR2 SYDVKM. This CDR3 is built from 15 residues. CDR3 protein: CASSLEGQPTYEQYF. CDR3 nucleotide sequence: TGTGCCAGCAGTTTGGAGGGACAGCCGACCTACGAGCAGTACTTC. Together with reference TRBV28 and TRBJ2-7, the CDR3 gives the full variable domain: DVKVTQSSRYLVKRTGEKVFLECVQDMDHENMFWYRQDPGLGLRLIYFSYDVKMKEKGDIPEGYSVSREKKERFSLILESASTNQTSMYLCASSLEGQPTYEQYFGPGTRLTVT.

The chain has TRBV25-1 and TRBJ2-7; D is undetermined. This CDR3 is built from 14 residues. The ends were cut back, 0 bases at V and 6 bases at J, with 12 bases in the middle. From germline, CDR1 is MGHDK and CDR2 SYGVNS. The CDR3: CASSEYRGVAEQYF. CDR3 nucleotides: TGTGCCAGCAGTGAATATCGCGGTGTCGCCGAGCAGTACTTC.

The chain employs TRBV19 and TRBJ1-2; TRBD1 matches at 10 bases. The V gene's germline CDR1 is LNHDA and CDR2 SQIVND (reference sequence). This CDR3 region has 18 residues. V lost 3 bases and J lost 0; bases outside the gene matches: 10. The CDR3: CASSMGQGRPGTNYGYTF. CDR3 nucleotides: TGTGCCAGTAGTATGGGACAGGGGCGCCCGGGTACTAACTATGGCTACACCTTC.